This TCR beta chain is from a study of blood T cell repertoires in COVID-19. The data were produced by immunoSEQ multiplex PCR, yet TCRdb's version contains in-frame clones alone and is incomplete. The sample carries fewer than 75,000 clones, around 85% recorded once. The length of the CDR3 is 15 residues. V shed 7 bases and J shed 2 bases, with 16 bases lying between them. Germline lookup yields CDR1 SGHNT and CDR2 YENEEA. The sequenced sample was peripheral blood. The receptor was derived from a man aged 45-60 years with active COVID-19. The chain employs TRBV11-3 and TRBJ2-3; maybe TRBD1 (5 bases). Here the CDR3 reads CASTRAGRPTDTQYF. DNA of the CDR3: TGTGCCAGCACCAGGGCCGGACGCCCCACAGATACGCAGTATTTT. Full variable domain (remainder filled in from reference TRBV11-3 and TRBJ2-3): EAGVVQSPRYKIIEKKQPVAFWCNPISGHNTLYWYLQNLGQGPELLIRYENEEAVDDSQLPKDRFSAERLKGVDSTLKIQPAELGDSAVYLCASTRAGRPTDTQYFGPGTRLTVL.